A selection of T cell receptor beta chains follows, all from one sample in a study of lymphopenia after photon versus proton radiotherapy. Data came from immunoSEQ multiplex PCR; TCRdb stores just in-frame clones and leaves some out. The profile shows some 30,000 clones, roughly 94% of them singletons. The specimen was peripheral blood, collected from a patient treated with photon-based radiotherapy. Source of these receptors: a woman in her fifties or sixties with cholangiocarcinoma. Each CDR3 is given with its conserved first and last residue. A D gene is named only where the DNA matches it firmly. Only some rows state a clone size, as once, few, many or a class for expanded clones.

D gene | J gene | V gene | clone size | CDR3 DNA | CDR3 protein
TRBD2 | TRBJ2-1 | TRBV5-5 | - | TGTGCCAGCAGCTTGGTAGCAATAGCGGGGGTGTACAATGAGCAGTTCTTC | CASSLVAIAGVYNEQFF
- | TRBJ2-2 | TRBV6-5 | - | TGTGCCAGCAGCCCTTGGGGCACCGGGGAGCTGTTTTTT | CASSPWGTGELFF
- | TRBJ2-1 | TRBV6-6 | - | TGTGCCAGCAGTTCCCCTTCAAACAATGAGCAGTTCTTC | CASSSPSNNEQFF
- | TRBJ1-2 | TRBV7-9 | - | TGTGCCAGCAGCATGACCATGGAGGGCTATGGCTACACCTTC | CASSMTMEGYGYTF
- | TRBJ1-6 | TRBV27 | once | TGTGCCAGCAGCCCCGATTTAACAGGGCCGAATTCACCCCTCCACTTT | CASSPDLTGPNSPLHF
TRBD1 | TRBJ2-5 | TRBV5-6 | - | TGTGCCAGCAGCTCCAGGGGGCTCCTCCAAGAGACCCAGTACTTC | CASSSRGLLQETQYF
TRBD1 | TRBJ1-1 | TRBV18 | once | TGTGCCAGCTCACCGGACAGGGATTTTGAAGCTTTCTTT | CASSPDRDFEAFF
- | TRBJ1-2 | TRBV18 | - | TGTGCCAGCTCAGGGGGCCAGGGCGATGGCTACACCTTC | CASSGGQGDGYTF
TRBD1 | TRBJ2-5 | TRBV15 | - | TGTGCCACCAGCAGGGGACAGGGGTCGTCAGAGACCCAGTACTTC | CATSRGQGSSETQYF
- | TRBJ2-4 | TRBV7-9 | - | TGTGCCAGCAGCCGCGGACTGGTTCCCTCGGATCTAGCCAAAAACATTCAGTACTTC | CASSRGLVPSDLAKNIQYF
TRBD2 | TRBJ2-7 | TRBV10-3 | - | TGTGCCATCGGTGCGAGCGGGGGTTCCTACGAGCAGTACTTC | CAIGASGGSYEQYF
- | TRBJ2-1 | TRBV2 | - | TGTGCCAGCACTTACAGGGGGGGCTCCTACAATGAGCAGTTCTTC | CASTYRGGSYNEQFF
- | TRBJ2-7 | TRBV6-5 | - | TGTGCCAGCAGCCGAGGACCGCTCTCCTACGAGCAGTACTTC | CASSRGPLSYEQYF
- | TRBJ1-1 | TRBV6-5 | - | TGTGCCACCCGGGCCCCCAACGGGAACACTGAAGCTTTCTTT | CATRAPNGNTEAFF
TRBD2 | TRBJ2-1 | TRBV9 | - | TGTGCCAGCGGCAGGGGACTAGTTGACTACAATGAGCAGTTCTTC | CASGRGLVDYNEQFF
TRBD1 | TRBJ2-5 | TRBV7-2 | - | TGTGCCAGCAGCTTTCAGGGGGCCCAAGAGACCCAGTACTTC | CASSFQGAQETQYF
TRBD1 | TRBJ2-3 | TRBV7-2 | - | TGTGCCAGCAGCTCGGGACAGCTCACAGATACGCAGTATTTT | CASSSGQLTDTQYF
- | TRBJ2-7 | TRBV7-9 | - | TGTGCCAGCAGCTTAGGAGCTTACGAGCAGTACTTC | CASSLGAYEQYF
- | TRBJ2-3 | TRBV15 | - | TGTGCCACCAGCAAGGACCCAGTCCGGGGAGATACGCAGTATTTT | CATSKDPVRGDTQYF
TRBD1 | TRBJ1-2 | TRBV7-2 | - | TGTGCCAGCAGCTCGCGACCGACAGGGGACTATGGCTACACCTTC | CASSSRPTGDYGYTF
- | TRBJ1-3 | TRBV6-5 | - | TGTGCCAGCAGTTACTCGGTATTGGGGTCTGGAAACACCATATATTTT | CASSYSVLGSGNTIYF
TRBD1 | TRBJ2-3 | TRBV5-1 | once | TGCGCCAGCAGCTTCGGGACAGGGGACGCCGATACGCAGTATTTT | CASSFGTGDADTQYF
- | TRBJ2-5 | TRBV29-1 | - | TGCAGCGTTGAAGACGGGCAGCGCAGCGAGACCCAGTACTTC | CSVEDGQRSETQYF
- | TRBJ1-5 | TRBV7-2 | - | TGTGCCAGCAGCCGCGACAGCAATCAGCCCCAGCATTTT | CASSRDSNQPQHF
TRBD2 | TRBJ2-3 | TRBV7-9 | - | TGTGCCAGCAGCGGGCTAGCGGGGAGCGCTAGCACAGATACGCAGTATTTT | CASSGLAGSASTDTQYF
- | TRBJ1-2 | TRBV7-8 | - | TGTGCCAGCAGCACACAGGGAATCCCCACTTATGGCTACACCTTC | CASSTQGIPTYGYTF
- | TRBJ1-1 | TRBV18 | - | TGTGCCAGCTCACCAATTATTTGGGTCGAAGCTTTCTTT | CASSPIIWVEAFF
TRBD1 | TRBJ1-1 | TRBV4-3 | - | TGCGCCAGCAGCCCGTTCACAGGGGACGCTGAAGCTTTCTTT | CASSPFTGDAEAFF
TRBD1 | TRBJ2-1 | TRBV7-6 | - | TGTGCCAGCAGCTTAGTTGGACAGGGGGCAGGGAATGAGCAGTTCTTC | CASSLVGQGAGNEQFF
TRBD1 | TRBJ1-1 | TRBV5-1 | - | TGCGCCAGCAGCTTGACCGGGACAGGGGAGGGGGAAGCTTTCTTT | CASSLTGTGEGEAFF
- | TRBJ1-1 | TRBV7-9 | - | TGTGCCAGCAGCTTAGATTCCGCCGCTGAAGCTTTCTTT | CASSLDSAAEAFF
- | TRBJ1-1 | TRBV18 | - | TGTGCCAGCTCAGAACAGGGTACTGGCACTGAAGCTTTCTTT | CASSEQGTGTEAFF
TRBD2 | TRBJ2-1 | TRBV28 | - | TGTGCCAGCAGGGGAGGGAATGAGCAGTTCTTC | CASRGGNEQFF
- | TRBJ2-1 | TRBV27 | - | TGTGCCAGCACAAGTTGGCCCTACAATGAGCAGTTCTTC | CASTSWPYNEQFF
TRBD1 | TRBJ2-3 | TRBV5-6 | - | TGTGCCAGCAGCTTAGGTCAGGGGGTGGCAGATACGCAGTATTTT | CASSLGQGVADTQYF
TRBD1 | TRBJ1-6 | TRBV18 | few | TGTGCCAGCTCACCTGGGACAGGGGTGAATTCACCCCTCCACTTT | CASSPGTGVNSPLHF
- | TRBJ1-6 | TRBV28 | - | TGTGCCAGCAGTGCCTCGATTAGGGGGATATATTCACCCCTCCACTTT | CASSASIRGIYSPLHF
- | TRBJ1-2 | TRBV7-8 | - | TGTGCCAGCAGCTTAGCTCAGGGACGAGCTAACTATGGCTACACCTTC | CASSLAQGRANYGYTF
- | TRBJ1-1 | TRBV5-6 | - | TGTGCCAGCAGCCTAACAGGAGTTAACACTGAAGCTTTCTTT | CASSLTGVNTEAFF
- | TRBJ1-1 | TRBV29-1 | - | TGCAGCGTAGACAGTAGCACTGAAGCTTTCTTT | CSVDSSTEAFF
TRBD1 | TRBJ2-7 | TRBV7-9 | - | TGTGCCAGCAGCTCCCCCTCAGGGGGACCCTACGAGCAGTACTTC | CASSSPSGGPYEQYF
TRBD1 | TRBJ1-5 | TRBV19 | - | TGTGCCAGTAGTGTACCAGGGGGAGGGAGCAATCAGCCCCAGCATTTT | CASSVPGGGSNQPQHF
TRBD1 | TRBJ1-1 | TRBV4-1 | - | TGCGCCAGCAGCCAGATGACAGGGATGAAAACTGAAGCTTTCTTT | CASSQMTGMKTEAFF
TRBD1 | TRBJ2-7 | TRBV6-5 | - | TGTGCCAGCAGTACAGGGGGCGCGGAGCAGTACTTC | CASSTGGAEQYF
- | TRBJ2-5 | TRBV5-6 | - | TGTGCCAGCAGCTCAATCGGACTTCAAGAGACCCAGTACTTC | CASSSIGLQETQYF
- | TRBJ2-2 | TRBV9 | - | TGTGCCAGCAGCGTGCCTTGGGGGGTTGAGGACACCGGGGAGCTGTTTTTT | CASSVPWGVEDTGELFF